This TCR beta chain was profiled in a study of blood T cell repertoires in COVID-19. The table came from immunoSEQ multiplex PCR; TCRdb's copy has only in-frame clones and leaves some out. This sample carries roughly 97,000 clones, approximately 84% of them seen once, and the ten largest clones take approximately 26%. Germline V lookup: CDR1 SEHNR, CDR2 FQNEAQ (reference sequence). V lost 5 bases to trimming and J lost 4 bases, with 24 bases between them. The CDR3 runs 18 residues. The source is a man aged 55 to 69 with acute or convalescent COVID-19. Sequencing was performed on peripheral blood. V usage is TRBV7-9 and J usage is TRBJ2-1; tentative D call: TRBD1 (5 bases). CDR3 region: CASSPSALAARTYNEQFF. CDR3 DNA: TGTGCCAGCAGCCCAAGCGCTTTGGCGGCCCGGACATACAATGAGCAGTTCTTC. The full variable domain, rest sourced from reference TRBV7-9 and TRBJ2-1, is DTGVSQNPRHKITKRGQNVTFRCDPISEHNRLYWYRQTLGQGPEFLTYFQNEAQLEKSRLLSDRFSAERPKGSFSTLEIQRTEQGDSAMYLCASSPSALAARTYNEQFFGPGTRLTVL.